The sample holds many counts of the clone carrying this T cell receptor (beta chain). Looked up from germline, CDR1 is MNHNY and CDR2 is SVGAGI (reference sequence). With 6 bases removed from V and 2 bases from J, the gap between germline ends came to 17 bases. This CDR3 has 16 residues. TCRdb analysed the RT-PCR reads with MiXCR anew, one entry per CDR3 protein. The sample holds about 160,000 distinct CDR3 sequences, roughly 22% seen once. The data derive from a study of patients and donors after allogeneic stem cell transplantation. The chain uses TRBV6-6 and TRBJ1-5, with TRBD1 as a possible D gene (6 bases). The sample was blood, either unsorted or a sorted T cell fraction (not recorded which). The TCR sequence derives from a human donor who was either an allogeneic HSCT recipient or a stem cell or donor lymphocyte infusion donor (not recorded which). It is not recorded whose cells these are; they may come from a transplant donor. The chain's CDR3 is CASSLQGTNGNQPQHF. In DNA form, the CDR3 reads TGTGCCAGCAGCCTACAGGGTACCAACGGCAATCAGCCCCAGCATTTT.